This T cell receptor beta chain was sequenced in a study of shared clonotypes between healthy human individuals. Some clones are missing from TCRdb's copy, which holds only in-frame ones; the method was immunoSEQ multiplex PCR. The sample has about 2.2 million clones, more than 85% seen once. It was CD45RO-negative cells, positively selected for CCR7, that made up naive CD8 cells, with terminally differentiated effector memory CD45RA+ cells excluded. The V gene's germline CDR1 is SGHTA and CDR2 FQGTGA. The CDR3 sequence is 14 residues long. J gave up 3 bases and V 2 bases, and 2 bases lay outside the gene matches.

This chain links TRBV7-3 with TRBJ2-3, with TRBD2 matching 7 bases. Sequenced input: naive CD8+ T cells from PBMCs. The receptor comes from a man between 18 and 29 years old in good health. Some clones in this sample may be carry-over from other donors' samples. CDR3 in amino acids: CASSLAGVTDTQYF. The CDR3 DNA reads as TGTGCCAGCAGCTTAGCGGGAGTAACAGATACGCAGTATTTT.